In this sample, the clone carrying this T cell receptor (beta chain) turned up a few times. This entry belongs to a study of blood T cells in healthy people across ages. The CDR3 totals 14 residues. CDR1 and CDR2 (germline): SGHAT, FQNNGV. Trimming removed 6 bases from V and 6 bases from J, with 18 bases in between. The authors ran a second PCR of 7 to 11 cycles using a sample-barcoded 5' primer and a J-beta primer mix. TCRdb reprocessed the 5' RACE reads with MiXCR, giving one entry per CDR3 protein. The sample records around 2 million distinct CDR3 sequences, roughly two fifths being singletons. The material sequenced was blood. The gene calls are TRBV11-2 and TRBJ2-7; tentative D call: TRBD1 (6 bases). This receptor was obtained from a human donor in good health. The CDR3 region has the DNA TGTGCCAGCAGGGGGGACATTTCCAACGGCGAGCAGTACTTC. Its protein product is CASRGDISNGEQYF. Drawing the rest from reference TRBV11-2 and TRBJ2-7, the complete variable domain is EAGVAQSPRYKIIEKRQSVAFWCNPISGHATLYWYQQILGQGPKLLIQFQNNGVVDDSQLPKDRFSAERLKGVDSTLKIQPAKLEDSAVYLCASRGDISNGEQYFGPGTRLTVT.